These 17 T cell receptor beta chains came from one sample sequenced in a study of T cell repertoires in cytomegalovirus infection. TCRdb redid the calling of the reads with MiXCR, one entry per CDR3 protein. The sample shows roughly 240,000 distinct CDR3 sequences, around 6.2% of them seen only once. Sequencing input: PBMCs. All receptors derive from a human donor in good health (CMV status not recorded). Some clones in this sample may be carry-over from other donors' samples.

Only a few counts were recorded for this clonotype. As DNA, the CDR3 is TGCGCCAGCAGCTTGTCCGCAGGTTTGGACACCGGGGAGCTGTTTTTT. Encoded protein: CASSLSAGLDTGELFF. The genes are TRBV5-1 and TRBJ2-2; D gene unclear. Per the germline V gene, CDR1 is SGHRS and CDR2 is YFSETQ. This CDR3 has 16 amino acids. Trimming pared 1 base from V and 3 bases from J, leaving 13 bases between.

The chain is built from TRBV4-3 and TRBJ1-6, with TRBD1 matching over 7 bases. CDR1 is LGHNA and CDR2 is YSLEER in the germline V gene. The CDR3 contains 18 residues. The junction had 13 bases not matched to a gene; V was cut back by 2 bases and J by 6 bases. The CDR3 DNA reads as TGCGCCAGCAGCCAAAATCCCCCCCTGACAGGGAGTAATTCACCCCTCCACTTT. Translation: CASSQNPPLTGSNSPLHF.

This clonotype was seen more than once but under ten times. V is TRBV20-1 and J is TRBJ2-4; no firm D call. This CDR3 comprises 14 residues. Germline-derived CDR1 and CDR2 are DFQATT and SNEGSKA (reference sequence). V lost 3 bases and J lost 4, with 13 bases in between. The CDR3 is CSASQGAIKNIQYF. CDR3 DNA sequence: TGCAGTGCTAGTCAAGGAGCAATTAAAAACATTCAGTACTTC.

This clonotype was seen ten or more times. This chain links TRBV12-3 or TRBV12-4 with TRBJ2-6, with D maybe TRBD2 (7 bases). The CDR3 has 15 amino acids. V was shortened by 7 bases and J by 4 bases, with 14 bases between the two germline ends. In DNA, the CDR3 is TGTGCCAGCATCTGGGGGGGGCCAGGGGCCAACGTCCTGACTTTC. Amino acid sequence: CASIWGGPGANVLTF.

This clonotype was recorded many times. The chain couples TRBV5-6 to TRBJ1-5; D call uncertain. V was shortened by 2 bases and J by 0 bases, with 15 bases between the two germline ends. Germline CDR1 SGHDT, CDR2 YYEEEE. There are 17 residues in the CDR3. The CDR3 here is CASSFGPVTYSNQPQHF. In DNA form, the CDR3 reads TGTGCCAGCAGCTTCGGTCCAGTTACCTATAGCAATCAGCCCCAGCATTTT.

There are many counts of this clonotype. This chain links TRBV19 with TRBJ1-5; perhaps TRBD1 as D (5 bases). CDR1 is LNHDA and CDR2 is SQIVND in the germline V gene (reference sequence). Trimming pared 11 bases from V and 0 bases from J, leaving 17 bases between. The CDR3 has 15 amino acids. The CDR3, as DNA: TGTGCCTCTACGGGGGAGTCCTATAGCAATCAGCCCCAGCATTTT. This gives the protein CASTGESYSNQPQHF.

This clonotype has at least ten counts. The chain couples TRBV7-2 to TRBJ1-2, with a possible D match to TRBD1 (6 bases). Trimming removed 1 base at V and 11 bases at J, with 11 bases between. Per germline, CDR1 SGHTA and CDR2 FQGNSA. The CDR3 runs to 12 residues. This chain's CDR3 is CASSLDRDFYTF. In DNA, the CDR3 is TGTGCCAGCAGCTTAGACAGGGATTTTTACACCTTC.

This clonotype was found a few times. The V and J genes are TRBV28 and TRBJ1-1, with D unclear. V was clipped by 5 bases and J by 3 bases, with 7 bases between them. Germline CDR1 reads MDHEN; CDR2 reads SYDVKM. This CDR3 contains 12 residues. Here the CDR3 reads CASSGDHTEAFF. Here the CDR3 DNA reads TGTGCCAGCAGTGGGGATCACACTGAAGCTTTCTTT.

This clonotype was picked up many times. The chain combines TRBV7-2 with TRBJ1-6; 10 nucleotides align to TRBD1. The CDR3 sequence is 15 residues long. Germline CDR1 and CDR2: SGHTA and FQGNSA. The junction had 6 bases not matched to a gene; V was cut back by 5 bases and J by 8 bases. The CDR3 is CASSSDRGRHSPLHF. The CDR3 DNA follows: TGTGCCAGCAGCAGCGACAGGGGGCGGCATTCACCCCTCCACTTT.

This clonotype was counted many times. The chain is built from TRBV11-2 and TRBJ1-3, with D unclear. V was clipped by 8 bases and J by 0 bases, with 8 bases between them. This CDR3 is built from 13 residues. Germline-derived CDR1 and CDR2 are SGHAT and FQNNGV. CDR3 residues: CASGIISGNTIYF. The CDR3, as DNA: TGTGCCAGCGGGATTATCTCTGGAAACACCATATATTTT.

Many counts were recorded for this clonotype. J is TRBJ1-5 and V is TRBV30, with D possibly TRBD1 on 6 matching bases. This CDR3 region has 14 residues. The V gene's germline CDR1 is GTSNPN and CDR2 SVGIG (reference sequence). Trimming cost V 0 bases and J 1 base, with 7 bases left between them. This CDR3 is CAWSVGGSNQPQHF. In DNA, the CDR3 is TGTGCCTGGAGTGTAGGGGGGAGCAATCAGCCCCAGCATTTT.

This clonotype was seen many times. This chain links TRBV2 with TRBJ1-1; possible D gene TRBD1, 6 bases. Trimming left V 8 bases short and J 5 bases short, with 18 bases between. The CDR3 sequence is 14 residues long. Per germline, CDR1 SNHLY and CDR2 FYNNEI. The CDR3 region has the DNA TGTGCCAGCCGGCCGGGGGGAGGGGGAACTGAAGCTTTCTTT. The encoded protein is CASRPGGGGTEAFF.

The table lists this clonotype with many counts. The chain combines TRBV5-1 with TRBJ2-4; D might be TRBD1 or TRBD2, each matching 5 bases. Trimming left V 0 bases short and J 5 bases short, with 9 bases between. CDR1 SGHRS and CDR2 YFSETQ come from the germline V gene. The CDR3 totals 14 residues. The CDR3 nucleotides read TGCGCCAGCAGCTTGGGGGACGCGCAAAACATTCAGTACTTC. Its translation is CASSLGDAQNIQYF.

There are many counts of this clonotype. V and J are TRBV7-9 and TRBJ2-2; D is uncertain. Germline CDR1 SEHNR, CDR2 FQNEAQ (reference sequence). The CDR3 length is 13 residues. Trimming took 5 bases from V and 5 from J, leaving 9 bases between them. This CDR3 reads CASSDKGTGELFF. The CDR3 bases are TGTGCCAGCAGCGATAAGGGTACCGGGGAGCTGTTTTTT. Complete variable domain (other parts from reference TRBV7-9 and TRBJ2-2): DTGVSQNPRHKITKRGQNVTFRCDPISEHNRLYWYRQTLGQGPEFLTYFQNEAQLEKSRLLSDRFSAERPKGSFSTLEIQRTEQGDSAMYLCASSDKGTGELFFGEGSRLTVL.

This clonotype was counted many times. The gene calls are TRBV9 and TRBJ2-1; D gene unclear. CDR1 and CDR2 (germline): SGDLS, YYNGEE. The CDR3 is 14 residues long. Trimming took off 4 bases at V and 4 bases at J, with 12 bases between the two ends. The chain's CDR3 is CASSLVTQYNEQFF. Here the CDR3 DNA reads TGTGCCAGCAGCCTCGTTACCCAATACAATGAGCAGTTCTTC.

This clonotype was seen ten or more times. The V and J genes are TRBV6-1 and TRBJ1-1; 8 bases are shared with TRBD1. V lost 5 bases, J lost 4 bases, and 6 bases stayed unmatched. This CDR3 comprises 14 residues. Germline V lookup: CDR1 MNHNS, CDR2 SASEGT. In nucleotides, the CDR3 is TGTGCCAGCAGTTATGACAGGGGAGGCACTGAAGCTTTCTTT. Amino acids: CASSYDRGGTEAFF.

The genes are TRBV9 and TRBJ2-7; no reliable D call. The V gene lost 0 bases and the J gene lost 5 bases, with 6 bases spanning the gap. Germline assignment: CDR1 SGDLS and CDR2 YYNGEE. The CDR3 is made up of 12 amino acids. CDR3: CASSVEVHEQYF. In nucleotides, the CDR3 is TGTGCCAGCAGCGTAGAGGTCCACGAGCAGTACTTC.